These 15 T cell receptor beta chains originate from one sample sequenced in a study of blood T cell repertoires in COVID-19. This table comes from immunoSEQ multiplex PCR, and its TCRdb copy is limited to in-frame clones, with some not included. Of about 26,000 clones in the sample, around 90% were seen once. The sequencing input was peripheral blood. The receptor set was obtained from a human donor in a cohort sampled during active COVID-19.

This clone was counted between two and nine times. The chain has TRBV5-6 and TRBJ2-2; no firm D call. Germline CDR1 and CDR2: SGHDT and YYEEEE. Trimming removed 0 bases from V and 5 bases from J, with 8 bases in between. This CDR3 has 14 residues. The CDR3 DNA sequence: TGTGCCAGCAGCTTGGGGGCACGTACCGGGGAGCTGTTTTTT. It specifies CASSLGARTGELFF. The complete variable domain, with remaining parts taken from reference TRBV5-6 and TRBJ2-2, reads DAGVTQSPTHLIKTRGQQVTLRCSPKSGHDTVSWYQQALGQGPQFIFQYYEEEERQRGNFPDRFSGHQFPNYSSELNVNALLLGDSALYLCASSLGARTGELFFGEGSRLTVL.

For the CDR3, the DNA is TGTGCCAGCAGCCCCGGGGGGGCCCAAGAGACCCAGTACTTC. Amino acid sequence: CASSPGGAQETQYF. The chain links TRBV27 to TRBJ2-5; 8 bases are a match to TRBD2. The CDR3 sequence is 14 residues long. CDR1 is MNHEY and CDR2 is SMNVEV in the germline V gene (reference sequence). V gave up 6 bases and J gave up 1 base; unmatched junction bases: 4.

J is TRBJ2-5 and V is TRBV5-1; D may be TRBD2 (6 bases). The CDR3 has 16 amino acids. Germline CDR1 reads SGHRS; CDR2 reads YFSETQ. V lost 0 bases and J lost 2, with 14 bases in between. For the CDR3, the DNA is TGCGCCAGCAGCTTGGGCGAAGGGACTCAACAAGAGACCCAGTACTTC. It specifies CASSLGEGTQQETQYF.

This chain uses TRBV18 with TRBJ2-1; 8 nucleotides line up with TRBD2. Germline loops: CDR1 KGHSH, CDR2 LQKENI. J was trimmed by 3 bases and V by 0 bases; bases with no gene match: 7. This CDR3 is 17 amino acids long. CDR3 coding DNA: TGTGCCAGCTCACCACCGCGTAGTCGGGAGGGCTACAATGAGCAGTTCTTC. Protein: CASSPPRSREGYNEQFF.

This clone appeared once. This chain connects TRBV4-2 to TRBJ2-7; possible D gene TRBD2, 5 bases. The V gene lost 1 base and the J gene lost 4 bases, with 8 bases spanning the gap. Germline CDR1 and CDR2: LGHNA and YNFKEQ. The CDR3 runs to 13 residues. The CDR3 DNA sequence: TGTGCCAGCAGCCAAGCTCCGGGGTACGAGCAGTACTTC. Translating gives CASSQAPGYEQYF.

In this sample, this clone turned up once. One junction end does not reproduce the germline sequence, and a read error may be involved. The chain has TRBV28 and TRBJ1-2; possible D gene TRBD1, 5 bases. The CDR3 is 13 residues long. Germline lookup yields CDR1 MDHEN and CDR2 SYDVKM. The CDR3 DNA reads TGTGCCAGCAGTTTGGGATCCCCCAGGGAAGGCGCCTTC. The encoded protein is CASSLGSPREGAF.

The chain is built from TRBV7-9 and TRBJ2-7, with D possibly TRBD1 on 5 matching bases. Between the trimmed V and J ends, which lost 3 bases and 2 bases, there was a span of 8 bases. Germline V lookup: CDR1 SEHNR, CDR2 FQNEAQ (reference sequence). The CDR3 spans 13 residues. CDR3 in amino acids: CASSFSRAYEQYF. Written as DNA, the CDR3 is TGTGCCAGCAGCTTTAGCAGGGCCTACGAGCAGTACTTC.

The chain has TRBV6-5 and TRBJ1-1, with D possibly TRBD1 on 6 matching bases. Trimming pared 10 bases from V and 0 bases from J, leaving 12 bases between. CDR3 length equals 13 residues. Germline CDR1 MNHEY, CDR2 SVGAGI. The CDR3 DNA follows: TGTGCCACCAAGACAGGCCTGAACACTGAAGCTTTCTTT. Protein: CATKTGLNTEAFF.

To note about this clone: At one of its ends the junction is not consistent with the germline gene, which may arise from a read error. This chain uses TRBV12-3 or TRBV12-4 with TRBJ2-7, with 8 nucleotides matching TRBD1. The CDR3 contains 12 residues. This chain's CDR3 is CASSVIRDRTFF. The CDR3 DNA is TGTGCCAGCAGTGTCATTCGGGACAGGACATTCTTC.

The chain carries TRBV28 and TRBJ2-7; TRBD2 agrees at 13 bases. V trimming: 6 bases; J trimming: 2 bases; junction bases outside the gene matches: 7. The CDR3 has 16 amino acids. The V gene's germline CDR1 is MDHEN and CDR2 SYDVKM. The CDR3 DNA is TGTGCCAGCAGCCGAAGGACTAGCGGGAGTCCCTACGAGCAGTACTTC. Encoded protein: CASSRRTSGSPYEQYF. Drawing the rest from reference TRBV28 and TRBJ2-7, the complete variable domain is DVKVTQSSRYLVKRTGEKVFLECVQDMDHENMFWYRQDPGLGLRLIYFSYDVKMKEKGDIPEGYSVSREKKERFSLILESASTNQTSMYLCASSRRTSGSPYEQYFGPGTRLTVT.

The chain carries TRBV7-7 and TRBJ2-1, with no clear D. In germline, CDR1 is SSHAT, CDR2 FNYEAQ (reference sequence). The CDR3 spans 17 residues. Trimming left V 3 bases short and J 7 bases short, with 22 bases between. The CDR3 DNA is TGTGCCAGCAGCTTCCCATTGACTGTGGAGTTTTGTAATGAGCAGTTCTTC. Translation gives CASSFPLTVEFCNEQFF.

The J gene is TRBJ2-2, the V gene TRBV5-4, with D unresolved. Germline assignment: CDR1 SGHNT and CDR2 YYREEE (reference sequence). The CDR3 is 12 residues long. Trimming stripped 4 bases from V and 4 bases from J, with 5 bases between. CDR3 protein: CASSEFTGELFF. For the CDR3, the DNA is TGTGCCAGCAGCGAGTTCACCGGGGAGCTGTTTTTT.

The chain recombines TRBV19 with TRBJ1-6; weak D call: TRBD1 (6 bases). This CDR3 is built from 17 residues. The V end lost 5 bases, the J end lost 4 bases, and 18 bases lay between the germline ends. The germline CDR1 and CDR2 sequences are LNHDA and SQIVND (reference sequence). In nucleotides, the CDR3 is TGTGCCAGTAGTGGCACAGGGAGGGGAATATATAATTCACCCCTCCACTTT. Its translation: CASSGTGRGIYNSPLHF.

The chain links TRBV5-6 to TRBJ2-7, with D possibly matching TRBD1 (6 bases). Germline V gene lookup returns CDR1 SGHDT and CDR2 YYEEEE. The CDR3 has 14 residues. V gave up 0 bases and J gave up 3 bases, with 10 bases separating them. The DNA for the CDR3 is TGTGCCAGCAGCTTGGCAGGGGTTCACTACGAGCAGTACTTC. Translated: CASSLAGVHYEQYF.

The chain carries TRBV12-3 or TRBV12-4 and TRBJ2-1, with D maybe TRBD1 (6 bases). The length of the CDR3 is 12 residues. Deletions cut 7 bases from V and 5 bases from J, with 9 bases between. The CDR3 nucleotides read TGTGCCAGCACTAGGGGGAACAATGAGCAGTTCTTC. It codes for CASTRGNNEQFF.